This T cell receptor beta chain emerged from a study of spatial heterogeneity in lung cancer (dated by TCRdb to about 2019). About the full investigation: Beta-chain transcripts were consistently detected in greater numbers than alpha-chain transcripts, which likely reflects a higher abundance of beta-chain transcripts. In the raw uncorrected reads, each unique combination of TCR and UMI appeared more than ten times on average. In non-small cell lung cancer, the study quantitatively compared TCR alpha and beta repertoires across several tumor regions, matched nontumor lung, and blood. Nonsynonymous mutation counts, determined by whole-exome sequencing of tumor tissue, were related to features of the TCR repertoire. Both alpha and beta chains were TCR-sequenced in approximately 200 tumor regions, under 80 matched nontumor lung samples and roughly 54 PBMC samples obtained at surgery. Results and caveats for the whole study, not just this receptor: Confirming at a functional level the hypothesis that regional TCRs recognize regional mutations was considered to require additional single-cell paired TCR alpha and beta sequencing. Ubiquitous expanded tumor TCRs were detected in blood more often at tumor resection than at routine follow-up.

The library came from 5' RACE. Instrument used: NextSeq 500. The TCR library protocol attached a unique molecular identifier to each TCR cDNA molecule to allow correction of PCR and sequencing errors. As for the authors' bioinformatics: Decombinator tools were used for TCR identification, UMI-based error correction and CDR3 extraction. TCRs above a frequency of 2 per 1,000, corresponding to the top 1% of the tumor frequency distribution, were defined as expanded. Each repertoire was subsampled 100 times to 5,000 TCRs, after which Renyi diversity was computed with the R vegan package. CDR3 similarity networks were built from amino acid triplet string-kernel similarity, with CDR3s being connected when pairwise similarity was above 0.82. TCRdb reanalyzed the raw reads on its own, using fastp at Q25 for trimming and MiXCR for clone calling, and kept in-frame beta chains. Each entry is one CDR3 protein sequence, shown with its most common DNA and genes. Clone size and V and J calls follow TCRdb, not the original study. Across this sample there are approximately 38,000 distinct CDR3 sequences, with under 6.5% seen only once. Roughly 12% of the sample is taken by the ten largest.

The CDR3 starts with the cysteine, ends with the phenylalanine, and has 14 residues. Left in the record is the CDR3 DNA by itself, 42 bases read in frame from the first base. Reading the germline V gene gives CDR1 MDHEN and CDR2 SYDVKM. V has 6 bases trimmed and J has 6 bases trimmed; junction bases matching no gene number 8. This clonotype was detected many times. No cognate antigen has been identified for it. Qualities for individual bases were not recorded, and no much larger clone is one base off. According to the study, the label for this sample's time point signals: sample taken at primary tumor resection. Without any cell sorting, TCR sequencing was performed on whole RNA extracted either from tumor and nontumor lung tissue or from cryopreserved PBMC samples. The donors were 72 patients from the lung TRACERx cohort who had early-stage, untreated non-small cell lung cancer. Only patients with enough RNA available from two or more tumor regions were chosen for TCR sequencing.

The chain employs TRBV28 and TRBJ2-1, and TRBD2 matches 7 of the central bases. Specimen: PBMCs, collected at surgery. This TCR derives from a male donor with early-stage non-small cell lung cancer. CDR3 protein: CASSFRDYSNEQFF. The DNA is TGTGCCAGCAGCTTCCGGGACTACAGCAATGAGCAGTTCTTC.